Following are 30 T cell receptor beta chains from one sample sequenced in a study of blood T cell repertoires in COVID-19. The table came from immunoSEQ multiplex PCR; TCRdb's copy has only in-frame clones and leaves some out. This table holds about 160,000 clones, approximately 82% found once. The material sequenced was peripheral blood. These receptors all come from a man in his 70s who had recovered from COVID-19.

V and J are TRBV9 and TRBJ1-5; 10 nucleotides line up with TRBD1. CDR1 is SGDLS, CDR2 YYNGEE, per germline. The CDR3 has 16 amino acids. Germline trimming cut 0 bases from V and 4 bases from J; bases unmatched to any gene: 4. DNA for the CDR3: TGTGCCAGCAGCGTAGGCTCGGGACAGGGGAATCAGCCCCAGCATTTT. Translating gives CASSVGSGQGNQPQHF.

The genes are TRBV10-3 and TRBJ1-4; D possibly corresponds to TRBD1 (5 bases). The ends were cut back, 0 bases at V and 3 bases at J, with 11 bases in the middle. Looked up from germline, CDR1 is ENHRY and CDR2 is SYGVKD. This CDR3 contains 16 residues. The CDR3 region has the DNA TGTGCCATCAGTGAGTCCCGGACACGGGCTAATGAAAAACTGTTTTTT. Translated, it gives CAISESRTRANEKLFF.

This chain connects TRBV2 to TRBJ2-7; a weak D match, TRBD2 (5 bases). The CDR3 sequence is 11 residues long. CDR1 and CDR2 from the germline V gene are SNHLY and FYNNEI. V was trimmed by 7 bases and J by 3 bases, leaving 7 bases between them. CDR3 sequence: CASKEDYEQYF. The CDR3 coding sequence is TGTGCCAGCAAGGAGGACTACGAGCAGTACTTC.

The chain's CDR3 is CASSRLAGRPNEQFF. CDR3 nucleotides: TGCGCCAGCAGTAGACTAGCGGGACGCCCCAATGAGCAGTTCTTC. V is TRBV5-1 and J is TRBJ2-1; 11 nucleotides align to TRBD2. Looked up from germline, CDR1 is SGHRS and CDR2 is YFSETQ. The CDR3 is 15 residues long. Trimming cost V 5 bases and J 6 bases; bases outside gene matches: 7.

V gene TRBV7-9 combines with J gene TRBJ1-1; no reliable D call. This CDR3 is built from 11 residues. The V end was cut by 0 bases, the J end by 7 bases, with 3 bases between. Germline lookup yields CDR1 SEHNR and CDR2 FQNEAQ (reference sequence). CDR3 protein: CASSLAGEAFF. CDR3 sequence (DNA): TGTGCCAGCAGCTTAGCCGGTGAAGCTTTCTTT. The full variable domain, rest sourced from reference TRBV7-9 and TRBJ1-1, is DTGVSQNPRHKITKRGQNVTFRCDPISEHNRLYWYRQTLGQGPEFLTYFQNEAQLEKSRLLSDRFSAERPKGSFSTLEIQRTEQGDSAMYLCASSLAGEAFFGQGTRLTVV.

The chain carries TRBV7-8 and TRBJ1-1; a possible D gene is TRBD1 (5 bases). Trimming removed 5 bases at V and 4 bases at J, with 14 bases between. The V gene's germline CDR1 is SGHVS and CDR2 FQNEAQ. This CDR3 is 14 amino acids long. The CDR3 protein is CASSLQEASTEAFF. The CDR3 nucleotides read TGTGCCAGCAGCCTACAGGAAGCGTCCACTGAAGCTTTCTTT.

This chain links TRBV5-1 with TRBJ2-1; the D gene is possibly TRBD2 (7 bases). Trimming removed 2 bases from V and 0 bases from J, with 12 bases in between. CDR1 SGHRS and CDR2 YFSETQ come from the germline V gene. The length of the CDR3 is 16 residues. The CDR3 coding sequence is TGCGCCAGCAGCTTAGGGGGAGGGTTCTCCTACAATGAGCAGTTCTTC. Translation gives CASSLGGGFSYNEQFF.

The chain combines TRBV12-5 with TRBJ1-1; D unresolved. Germline V gene data show CDR1 as LGHNT and CDR2 as FRNRAP. V lost 4 bases and J 4 bases, leaving 13 bases between the germline ends. This CDR3 is 14 amino acids long. The CDR3 is CASGSQTGVTEAFF. Here the CDR3 DNA reads TGTGCTAGTGGTTCTCAGACCGGGGTCACTGAAGCTTTCTTT.

The gene calls are TRBV30 and TRBJ2-7; D possibly corresponds to TRBD1 (5 bases). CDR1 is GTSNPN, CDR2 SVGIG, per germline (reference sequence). The V end was cut by 1 base, the J end by 0 bases, with 10 bases between. This CDR3 is built from 14 residues. The CDR3 DNA reads as TGTGCCTGGAGTGGGGGCGGAAGCTCCTACGAGCAGTACTTC. Protein product: CAWSGGGSSYEQYF. Full variable domain (rest looked up from reference TRBV30 and TRBJ2-7): SQTIHQWPATLVQPVGSPLSLECTVEGTSNPNLYWYRQAAGRGLQLLFYSVGIGQISSEVPQNLSASRPQDRQFILSSKKLLLSDSGFYLCAWSGGGSSYEQYFGPGTRLTVT.

The CDR3 DNA follows: TGTGCCAGCAGTTTCCCCGGGAAAACTAACTATGGCTACACCTTC. This translates into CASSFPGKTNYGYTF. The V and J genes are TRBV6-2 or TRBV6-3 and TRBJ1-2; D is unresolved. Trimming cost V 4 bases and J 0 bases, with 12 bases left between them. This CDR3 has 15 residues. Germline V gene sequence: CDR1 MNHEY, CDR2 SVGEGT.

The chain links TRBV6-5 to TRBJ2-7; no clear D. Germline assignment: CDR1 MNHEY and CDR2 SVGAGI. The CDR3 consists of 14 residues. The V end was cut by 6 bases, the J end by 0 bases, with 12 bases between. The CDR3 loop is CASRRQASSYEQYF. In DNA, the CDR3 is TGTGCCAGCAGGCGCCAGGCAAGCTCCTACGAGCAGTACTTC.

Only a few counts were recorded for this clone. This rearrangement joins TRBV6-1 to TRBJ2-5; 7 nucleotides match TRBD1. The ends lost 3 bases at V and 7 bases at J; junction bases unmatched: 2. The CDR3 is made up of 12 amino acids. From germline, CDR1 is MNHNS and CDR2 SASEGT. CDR3 DNA sequence: TGTGCCAGCAGTGACAGGGGGTGGACCCAGTACTTC. Translating it yields CASSDRGWTQYF.

This clone showed up just once. V and J are TRBV2 and TRBJ2-7; the match to TRBD1 covers 7 bases. With 3 bases clipped from V and 3 bases from J, the junction kept 8 bases outside the gene matches. The CDR3 sequence is 15 residues long. Germline CDR1 and CDR2: SNHLY and FYNNEI. The CDR3 DNA sequence: TGTGCCAGCAGTGAGGGACAGAATATCAACTACGAGCAGTACTTC. It encodes CASSEGQNINYEQYF.

The chain uses TRBV2 and TRBJ1-4, with TRBD1 matching 7 bases. V dropped 5 bases and J dropped 0; count of bases not matched to a gene: 3. CDR3 length equals 15 residues. Germline CDR1 SNHLY, CDR2 FYNNEI. Written as DNA, the CDR3 is TGTGCCAGCAGTCTACAGGGGCCAACTAATGAAAAACTGTTTTTT. Protein: CASSLQGPTNEKLFF.

CDR3 in amino acids: CASRGIAGGLTDTQYF. In DNA, the CDR3 is TGTGCCAGTAGGGGGATAGCGGGAGGCCTCACAGATACGCAGTATTTT. V and J are TRBV19 and TRBJ2-3, with 10 positions matching TRBD2. The CDR3 spans 16 residues. From germline, CDR1 is LNHDA and CDR2 SQIVND (reference sequence). The V gene end was trimmed by 6 bases and the J gene end by 2 bases; junction bases not matched to a gene: 8.

This chain links TRBV10-1 with TRBJ2-2; D is unresolved. V lost 2 bases and J 6 bases, leaving 7 bases between the germline ends. The CDR3 spans 13 residues. Germline CDR1 reads WNHNN; CDR2 reads SYGVQD (reference sequence). Here the CDR3 reads CASSEELSGELFF. The CDR3, as DNA: TGCGCCAGCAGTGAGGAGTTGTCCGGGGAGCTGTTTTTT.

J is TRBJ1-5 and V is TRBV28, with D tentatively TRBD1 (6 bases). Trimming took off 8 bases at V and 6 bases at J, with 23 bases between the two ends. Germline CDR1 reads MDHEN; CDR2 reads SYDVKM. The CDR3 loop spans 16 amino acids. The CDR3: CASGEPQGKRGQPQHF. In nucleotides, the CDR3 is TGTGCCAGCGGTGAACCACAGGGAAAGAGGGGTCAGCCCCAGCATTTT.

The chain has TRBV4-3 and TRBJ2-5; D might be TRBD2 (7 bases). This CDR3 is built from 15 residues. Germline lookup yields CDR1 LGHNA and CDR2 YSLEER. Trimming left V 4 bases short and J 4 bases short, with 16 bases between. The CDR3 coding sequence is TGCGCCAGCAGCCCAAAAGGGGGGGGCGGAGAGACCCAGTACTTC. It specifies CASSPKGGGGETQYF.

This clone was detected only a few times. V is TRBV19 and J is TRBJ2-3; 16 bases match TRBD2. V gave up 4 bases and J gave up 6 bases; unmatched junction bases: 7. The CDR3 has 17 residues. Germline assignment: CDR1 LNHDA and CDR2 SQIVND (reference sequence). CDR3 loop: CASSSSGLAGGPDTQYF. The CDR3 DNA reads as TGTGCCAGTAGTAGCTCGGGACTAGCGGGAGGGCCGGATACGCAGTATTTT.

This chain uses TRBV19 with TRBJ2-2; 9 positions match TRBD1. The germline gives CDR1 LNHDA, CDR2 SQIVND (reference sequence). The CDR3 consists of 14 residues. V lost 0 bases to trimming and J lost 13 bases; unmatched junction nucleotides: 6. This chain's CDR3 is CASSIDLTGGRLFF. CDR3 nucleotides: TGTGCCAGTAGTATAGACCTGACAGGGGGGCGGCTGTTTTTT.

The chain carries TRBV12-3 or TRBV12-4 and TRBJ2-5; 9 bases are a match to TRBD2. With V trimmed by 7 bases and J by 4 bases, 4 bases remained unmatched. The CDR3 is made up of 13 amino acids. CDR3 nucleotides: TGTGCCAGCACCTTAGCGGGAGTAGAGACCCAGTACTTC. It codes for CASTLAGVETQYF.

V and J are TRBV5-3 and TRBJ2-1, with 9 bases lining up with TRBD2. TRBV5-3 is placed among ORFs of uncertain function. The CDR3 extends over 16 amino acids. Trimming at V came to 4 bases and at J to 3 bases, leaving 8 bases not matched to a gene. CDR3 in amino acids: CARSQTSGEFYNEQFF. CDR3 DNA: TGTGCCAGAAGCCAGACTAGCGGAGAATTCTACAATGAGCAGTTCTTC.

This chain joins TRBV11-2 and TRBJ2-3; TRBD2 agrees at 8 bases. Germline CDR1 is SGHAT and CDR2 is FQNNGV. The V segment lost 5 bases and the J segment 2 bases; nucleotides outside the gene matches: 9. The CDR3 runs to 16 residues. CDR3 DNA: TGTGCCAGCAGCCCTCCTAGCGGGTCACCCACAGATACGCAGTATTTT. It codes for CASSPPSGSPTDTQYF.

This clone was observed a few times. The chain carries TRBV6-5 and TRBJ2-3; 7 bases agree with TRBD2. The length of the CDR3 is 14 residues. Germline lookup yields CDR1 MNHEY and CDR2 SVGAGI. The ends lost 7 bases at V and 0 bases at J; junction bases unmatched: 4. CDR3 DNA: TGTGCCAGCACCGTAGCGGGTAGCACAGATACGCAGTATTTT. It specifies CASTVAGSTDTQYF.

CDR3 in DNA: TGTGCCAGCAGCTTGTCAGGTGGCTACACCTTC. Encoded protein: CASSLSGGYTF. The chain recombines TRBV5-4 with TRBJ1-2, with unresolved D. CDR3 length equals 11 residues. In germline, CDR1 is SGHNT, CDR2 YYREEE (reference sequence). V lost 1 base and J 7 bases, leaving 5 bases between the germline ends.

The genes are TRBV5-1 and TRBJ2-1; D possibly corresponds to TRBD2 (7 bases). The CDR3 is 22 residues long. V gave up 4 bases and J gave up 9 bases, with 41 bases separating them. Germline assignment: CDR1 SGHRS and CDR2 YFSETQ. CDR3 nucleotide sequence: TGCGCCAGCAGCCTCGGGAGGCGTGGGGGCCTATCAGGGCTAATCCTACATGGTGAGCAGTTCTTC. Amino acid sequence: CASSLGRRGGLSGLILHGEQFF. The full variable domain, completed using reference TRBV5-1 and TRBJ2-1, is KAGVTQTPRYLIKTRGQQVTLSCSPISGHRSVSWYQQTPGQGLQFLFEYFSETQRNKGNFPGRFSGRQFSNSRSEMNVSTLELGDSALYLCASSLGRRGGLSGLILHGEQFFGPGTRLTVL.

This chain connects TRBV20-1 to TRBJ2-7; possibly TRBD1 for D (5 bases). The V and J ends lost 3 bases and 3 bases respectively, with 21 bases between them. The CDR3 covers 16 residues. The V gene's germline CDR1 is DFQATT and CDR2 SNEGSKA (reference sequence). As DNA, the CDR3 is TGCAGTGCTAGTGGAGACAGCCGCAGACCAAACTACGAGCAGTACTTC. This encodes CSASGDSRRPNYEQYF.

The chain is built from TRBV5-1 and TRBJ2-7; 9 bases fit TRBD1. Germline V gene sequence: CDR1 SGHRS, CDR2 YFSETQ. This CDR3 is 15 amino acids long. Trimming cost V 0 bases and J 3 bases; bases outside gene matches: 4. The CDR3 spells CASSLEGQGLYEQYF. DNA for the CDR3: TGCGCCAGCAGCTTGGAGGGACAGGGACTCTACGAGCAGTACTTC.

This chain links TRBV18 with TRBJ1-5; TRBD1 matches at 7 bases. The CDR3 sequence is 12 residues long. The germline V gene encodes CDR1 KGHSH and CDR2 LQKENI. V shed 6 bases, J shed 9 bases, and the junction held 5 bases outside the gene matches. The CDR3 DNA reads TGTGCCAGCTCCCCGACAGGGCCGCCCCAGCATTTT. The encoded protein is CASSPTGPPQHF.

The chain uses TRBV7-6 and TRBJ1-3; a possible D gene is TRBD1 (6 bases). The CDR3 sequence is 15 residues long. Deletions cut 5 bases from V and 0 bases from J, with 11 bases between. CDR1 and CDR2 (germline): SGHVS, FNYEAQ. This chain's CDR3 is CASSLDSYSGNTIYF. For the CDR3, the DNA is TGTGCCAGCAGCCTGGACAGCTACTCTGGAAACACCATATATTTT. Drawing the rest from reference TRBV7-6 and TRBJ1-3, the complete variable domain is GAGVSQSPRYKVTKRGQDVALRCDPISGHVSLYWYRQALGQGPEFLTYFNYEAQQDKSGLPNDRFSAERPEGSISTLTIQRTEQRDSAMYRCASSLDSYSGNTIYFGEGSWLTVV.